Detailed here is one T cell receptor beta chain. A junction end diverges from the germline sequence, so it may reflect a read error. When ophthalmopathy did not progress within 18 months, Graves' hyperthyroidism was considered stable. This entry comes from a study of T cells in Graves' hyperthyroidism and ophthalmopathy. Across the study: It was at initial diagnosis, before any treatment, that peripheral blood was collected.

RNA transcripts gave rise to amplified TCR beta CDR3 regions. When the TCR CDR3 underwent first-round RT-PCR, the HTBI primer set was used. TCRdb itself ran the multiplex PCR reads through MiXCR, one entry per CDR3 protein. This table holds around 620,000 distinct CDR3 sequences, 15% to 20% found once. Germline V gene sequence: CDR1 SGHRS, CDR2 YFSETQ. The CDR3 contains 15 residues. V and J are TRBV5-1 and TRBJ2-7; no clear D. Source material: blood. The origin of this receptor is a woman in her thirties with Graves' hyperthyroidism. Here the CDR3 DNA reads TGTGCCAGCAGCCCTTTTTTCGACGCAACCTACGAGCAGTACTTC. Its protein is CASSPFFDATYEQYF.